This T cell receptor (beta chain) was captured in a study of beta chain features in type 1 diabetes. The whole isolated RNA underwent reverse transcription, so sequencing captured expressed TCRB transcripts. TCRdb's copy holds only in-frame clones and misses some; the assay was immunoSEQ multiplex PCR. The sample shows approximately 100,000 clones, approximately 39% of them seen only once. This clonotype was obtained from a woman between 18 and 29 years old in good health. The sample consisted of stem cell memory CD4+ T cells from blood.

Written as DNA, the CDR3 is TGTGCCAGCAGTTTGTGGACTAGCGGCCAAGAGACCCAGTACTTC. Translating it yields CASSLWTSGQETQYF. The rearrangement uses TRBV28 and TRBJ2-5, with 10 bases aligning to TRBD2. CDR1 is MDHEN, CDR2 SYDVKM, per germline. This CDR3 spans 15 amino acids. The trim removed 3 bases at V and 1 base at J, leaving 2 bases unmatched.